This passage covers 7 T cell receptor beta chains from one sample sequenced in a study of T-cell memory formation after mild COVID-19. In TCRdb, the 5' RACE reads were re-called with MiXCR into one record per CDR3 protein. There are roughly 350,000 distinct CDR3 sequences in the sample; roughly 13% occur only once, and roughly 20% lies in the top ten. Sequenced material: PBMCs or a T cell subset sorted from them (not recorded which). Every receptor here comes from a young man who had mild COVID-19 (a few samples of this study predate the infection). Cell type and time point are not known.

This clonotype has ten or more counts. The V call is TRBV4-3, the J call TRBJ2-7, with TRBD2 as a possible D gene (5 bases). The CDR3 has 15 amino acids. Trimming removed 0 bases from V and 2 bases from J, with 11 bases in between. Germline V gene lookup returns CDR1 LGHNA and CDR2 YSLEER. The CDR3, as DNA: TGCGCCAGCAGCCAAGATTGGCTAGCCGCCTACGAGCAGTACTTC. Amino acid sequence: CASSQDWLAAYEQYF.

This clonotype was detected many times. The chain uses TRBV7-9 and TRBJ2-3, with a possible D match to TRBD1 (5 bases). Germline loops: CDR1 SEHNR, CDR2 FQNEAQ (reference sequence). The CDR3 consists of 13 residues. Trimming removed 5 bases at V and 1 base at J, with 7 bases between. The CDR3 coding sequence is TGTGCCAGCAGCCAGACAGGCACAGATACGCAGTATTTT. Translating it yields CASSQTGTDTQYF.

V is TRBV11-1 and J is TRBJ2-3; D possibly corresponds to TRBD2 (6 bases). This CDR3 is 16 amino acids long. V was clipped by 4 bases and J by 6 bases, with 20 bases between them. Germline V gene lookup returns CDR1 SGHAT and CDR2 FQDESV (reference sequence). CDR3: CASSSSGDSPLDTQYF. Here the CDR3 DNA reads TGTGCCAGCAGCTCGTCCGGGGACTCACCACTGGATACGCAGTATTTT.

This clonotype was recorded a few times. V gene TRBV5-1 combines with J gene TRBJ2-3, with TRBD2 matching over 8 bases. V was pared by 4 bases and J by 4 bases, with 8 bases of the junction left unmatched. The CDR3 runs to 15 residues. Per the germline V gene, CDR1 is SGHRS and CDR2 is YFSETQ. This CDR3 reads CASSVTGTRSDTQYF. CDR3 DNA sequence: TGCGCCAGCAGCGTTACCGGGACTAGGTCAGATACGCAGTATTTT.

This chain uses TRBV5-1 with TRBJ2-7; 8 bases fit TRBD1. CDR1 and CDR2 (germline): SGHRS, YFSETQ. This CDR3 is built from 16 residues. The trim removed 1 base at V and 4 bases at J, leaving 10 bases unmatched. CDR3 amino acids: CASSLLAGGAHYEQYF. The CDR3 bases are TGCGCCAGCAGCTTGTTGGCAGGGGGCGCCCATTACGAGCAGTACTTC.

V gene TRBV7-2 combines with J gene TRBJ1-2, with 7 bases lining up with TRBD1. The junction had 7 bases not matched to a gene; V was cut back by 6 bases and J by 3 bases. This CDR3 comprises 14 residues. Germline CDR1 is SGHTA and CDR2 is FQGNSA. The CDR3 bases are TGTGCCAGCAGGGAAACAGGGGTCGACTATGGCTACACCTTC. Protein product: CASRETGVDYGYTF.

This clonotype was counted at least ten times. This chain links TRBV5-1 with TRBJ2-5; possible D gene TRBD2, 5 bases. The CDR3 is 15 amino acids. The germline V and J ends were trimmed by 4 bases and 1 base, with 14 bases remaining between them. Germline V gene sequence: CDR1 SGHRS, CDR2 YFSETQ. CDR3 sequence (DNA): TGCGCCAGCAGCCACCTTGAGAGGGTCCAAGAGACCCAGTACTTC. Translating it yields CASSHLERVQETQYF. Variable domain in full (rest from reference TRBV5-1 and TRBJ2-5): KAGVTQTPRYLIKTRGQQVTLSCSPISGHRSVSWYQQTPGQGLQFLFEYFSETQRNKGNFPGRFSGRQFSNSRSEMNVSTLELGDSALYLCASSHLERVQETQYFGPGTRLLVL.